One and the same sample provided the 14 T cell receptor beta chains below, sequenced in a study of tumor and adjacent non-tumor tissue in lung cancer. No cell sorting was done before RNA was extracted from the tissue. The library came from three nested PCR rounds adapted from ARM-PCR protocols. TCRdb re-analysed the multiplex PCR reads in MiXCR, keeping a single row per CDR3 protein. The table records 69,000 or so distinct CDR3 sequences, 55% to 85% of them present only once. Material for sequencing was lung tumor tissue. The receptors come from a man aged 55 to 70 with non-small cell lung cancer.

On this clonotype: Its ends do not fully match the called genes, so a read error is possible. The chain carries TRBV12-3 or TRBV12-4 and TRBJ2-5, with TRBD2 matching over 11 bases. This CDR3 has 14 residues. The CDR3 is CASYPGLAEETHYF. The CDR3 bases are TGTGCCAGCTATCCGGGACTAGCGGAAGAGACCCATTACTTC.

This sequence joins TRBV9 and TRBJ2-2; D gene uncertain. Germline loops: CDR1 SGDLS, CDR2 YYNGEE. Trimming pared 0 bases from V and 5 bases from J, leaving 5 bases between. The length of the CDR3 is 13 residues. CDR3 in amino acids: CASSVVETGELFF. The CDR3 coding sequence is TGTGCCAGCAGCGTAGTGGAGACCGGGGAGCTGTTTTTT.

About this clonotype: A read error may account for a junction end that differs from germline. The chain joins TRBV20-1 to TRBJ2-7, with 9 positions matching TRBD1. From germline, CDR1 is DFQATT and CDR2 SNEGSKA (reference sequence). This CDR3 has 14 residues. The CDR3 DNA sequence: TGCAGTACACCACTCACAGGGGGCAGGAACGAGCGGTACTTC. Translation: CSTPLTGGRNERYF.

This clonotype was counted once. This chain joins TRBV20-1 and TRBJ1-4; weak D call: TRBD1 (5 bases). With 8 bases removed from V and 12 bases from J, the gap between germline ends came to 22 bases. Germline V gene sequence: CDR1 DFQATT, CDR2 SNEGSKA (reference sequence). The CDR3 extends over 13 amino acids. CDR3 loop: CSPGQGGRMQLFF. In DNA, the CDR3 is TGCAGTCCTGGGCAGGGAGGACGGATGCAACTGTTTTTT.

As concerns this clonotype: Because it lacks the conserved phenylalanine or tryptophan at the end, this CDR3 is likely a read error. The CDR3 loop reads CSARQGPGQPQHL. The CDR3 bases are TGCAGTGCAAGACAGGGGCCCGGTCAGCCCCAGCATTTA. The chain combines TRBV29-1 with TRBJ1-5; 8 positions match TRBD1. This CDR3 region has 13 residues. Germline CDR1 SQVTM, CDR2 ANQGSEA.

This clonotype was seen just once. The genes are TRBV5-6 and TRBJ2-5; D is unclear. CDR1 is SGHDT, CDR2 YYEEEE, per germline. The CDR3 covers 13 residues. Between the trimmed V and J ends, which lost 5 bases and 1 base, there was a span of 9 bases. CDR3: CASRDDTQETQYF. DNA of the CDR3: TGTGCCAGCAGGGATGACACCCAAGAGACCCAGTACTTC.

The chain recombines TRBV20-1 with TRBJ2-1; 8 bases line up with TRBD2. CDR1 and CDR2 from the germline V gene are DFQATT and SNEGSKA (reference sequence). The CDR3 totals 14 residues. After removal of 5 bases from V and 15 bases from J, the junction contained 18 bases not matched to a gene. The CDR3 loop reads CSAGSGTTYNDLFF. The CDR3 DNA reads TGCAGTGCTGGTAGCGGGACTACCTACAATGATCTGTTCTTC.

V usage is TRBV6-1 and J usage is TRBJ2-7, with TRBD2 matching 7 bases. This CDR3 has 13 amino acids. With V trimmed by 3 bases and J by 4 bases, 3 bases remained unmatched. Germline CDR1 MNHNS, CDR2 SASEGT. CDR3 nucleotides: TGTGCCAGCAGTGAGCAGCGGGGTTACGAGCAGTACTTC. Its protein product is CASSEQRGYEQYF.

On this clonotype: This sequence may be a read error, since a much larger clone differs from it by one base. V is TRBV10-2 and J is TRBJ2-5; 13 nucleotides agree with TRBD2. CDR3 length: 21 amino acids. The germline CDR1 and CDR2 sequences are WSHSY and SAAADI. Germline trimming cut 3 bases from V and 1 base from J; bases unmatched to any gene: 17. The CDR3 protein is CASSERMLGLAGTKSQETQYF. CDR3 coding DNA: TGCGCCAGCAGTGAAAGGATGCTGGGACTAGCGGGAACCAAGTCCCAAGAGACCCAGTACTTC.

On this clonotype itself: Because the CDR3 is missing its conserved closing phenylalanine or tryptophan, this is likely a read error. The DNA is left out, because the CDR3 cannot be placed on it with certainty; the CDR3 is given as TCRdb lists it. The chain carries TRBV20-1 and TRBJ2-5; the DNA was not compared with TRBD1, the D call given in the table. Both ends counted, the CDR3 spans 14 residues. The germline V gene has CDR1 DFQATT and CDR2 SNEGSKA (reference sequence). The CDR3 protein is CSARDLGDQETQHL.

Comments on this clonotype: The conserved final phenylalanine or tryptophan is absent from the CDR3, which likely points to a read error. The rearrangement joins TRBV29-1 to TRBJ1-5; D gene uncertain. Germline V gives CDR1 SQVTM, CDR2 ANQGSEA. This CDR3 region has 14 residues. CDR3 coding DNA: TGCAGCGTTAGGACGGGTCATAGCAATCAGTCCCAGCATTCT. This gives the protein CSVRTGHSNQSQHS.

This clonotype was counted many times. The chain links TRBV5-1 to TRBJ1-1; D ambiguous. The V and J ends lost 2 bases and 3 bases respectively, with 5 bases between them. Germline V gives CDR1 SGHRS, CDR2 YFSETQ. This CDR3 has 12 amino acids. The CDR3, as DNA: TGCGCCAGCAGCTTTCAGGACACTGAAGCTTTCTTT. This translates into CASSFQDTEAFF.

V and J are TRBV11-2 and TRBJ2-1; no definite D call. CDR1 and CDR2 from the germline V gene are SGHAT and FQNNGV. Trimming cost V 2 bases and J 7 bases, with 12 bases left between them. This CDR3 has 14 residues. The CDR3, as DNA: TGTGCCAGCAGCTTAAGTCCCGGCCAGAATGAGCAGTTCTTC. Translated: CASSLSPGQNEQFF.

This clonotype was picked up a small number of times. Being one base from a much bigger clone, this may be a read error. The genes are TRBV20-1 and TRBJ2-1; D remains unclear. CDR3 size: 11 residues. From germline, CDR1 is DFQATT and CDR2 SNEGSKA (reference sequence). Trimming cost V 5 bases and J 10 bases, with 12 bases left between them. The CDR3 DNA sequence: TGCAGTGCTTCGACATTCGCCGAGCAGTTCTTC. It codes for CSASTFAEQFF.